A selection of T cell receptor beta chains follows, all from one sample in a study of regulatory T cells in long-lasting Graves disease. TCRdb re-derived calls from the multiplex PCR reads in MiXCR, one entry per CDR3 protein. The sample carries 250,000 to 300,000 distinct CDR3 sequences, 18% recorded once. The data were also submitted as part of a second study, on T cells in Graves' hyperthyroidism and ophthalmopathy.

Material: peripheral blood mononuclear cells (PBMCs), obtained at new diagnosis, from a patient treated with antithyroid drugs. The receptors here all came from a woman in her twenties or thirties with Graves disease. Each CDR3 is given with its conserved first and last residue. D genes are given only for firm matches. The size entry is marked missing in some rows and otherwise reads once, few, many or a size class.

CDR3 DNA	CDR3 protein	J gene	clone size	V gene	CDR3 length	D gene
TGTGCCAGCAGAGGACAATTGAACTACGAGCAGTACTTC	CASRGQLNYEQYF	TRBJ2-7	many	TRBV11-2	13	.
TGTGCCAGCAGCCCTTCCAGCCTAACCGGGGAGCTGTTTTTT	CASSPSSLTGELFF	TRBJ2-2	many	TRBV12-3/TRBV12-4	14	.
TGTGCCAGCAGCCGAAACGTCCCCATCGGGACTGAAGCTTTCTTT	CASSRNVPIGTEAFF	TRBJ1-1	many	TRBV7-9	15	.
TGCAGTGCTAGAGGGGGGACAGAGACTTCACCCCTCCACTTT	CSARGGTETSPLHF	TRBJ1-6	many	TRBV20-1	14	TRBD1
TGTGCCACCAGCAGAGGAGGGACCCCCATCGGAGATACGCAGTATTTT	CATSRGGTPIGDTQYF	TRBJ2-3	many	TRBV15	16	.
TGTGCCAGTAGTATAGGACATATCTATGGCTACACCTTC	CASSIGHIYGYTF	TRBJ1-2	many	TRBV19	13	.
TGTGCCAGCAGTGAAGCGCTCCTGACGACAGGGGGTAATGAAAAACTGTTTTTT	CASSEALLTTGGNEKLFF	TRBJ1-4	many	TRBV6-1	18	TRBD1
TGTGCCAGCAGCTTAGGGACTCTTAATGAGCAGTTCTTC	CASSLGTLNEQFF	TRBJ2-1	many	TRBV11-2	13	.
TGTGCCAGCAGCTTGAAGGGGGGGGGATATGGCTACACCTTC	CASSLKGGGYGYTF	TRBJ1-2	few	TRBV5-6	14	.
TGTGCCAGCAGTCCCCTTGGCGGGAGACCATTCCACGAGCAGTACTTC	CASSPLGGRPFHEQYF	TRBJ2-7	.	TRBV12-3/TRBV12-4	16	TRBD2
TGTGCCAGCAGTGAATACGAAAAACTGTTTTTT	CASSEYEKLFF	TRBJ1-4	.	TRBV25-1	11	.
TGTGCCACCAGCAGAGATCCGCAGGACTTGGGTGTAGCTTTCTTT	CATSRDPQDLGVAFF	TRBJ1-1	many	TRBV15	15	.
TGTGCCAGCAGCTTAGGTGGCCGAAGAGCTTTCTTT	CASSLGGRRAFF	TRBJ1-1	.	TRBV7-2	12	.
TGCAGTGCTAGCGAGACAGGGCTGGTTGGCTACACCTTC	CSASETGLVGYTF	TRBJ1-2	many	TRBV20-1	13	TRBD1
TGTGCCAGCAGCGTGGACGGGGGATACGATGAGCAGTTCTTC	CASSVDGGYDEQFF	TRBJ2-1	many	TRBV9	14	.
TGTGCCACCAGTGATTTGTTGCGACGCGATTCACCCCTCCACTTT	CATSDLLRRDSPLHF	TRBJ1-6	many	TRBV24-1	15	.
TGTGCCACCTACGAGGTAGCGGGCAACAATGAGCAGTTCTTC	CATYEVAGNNEQFF	TRBJ2-1	.	TRBV28	14	TRBD2
TGTGCCAGCAGTTTAGGAGCGACAGGGAACACTGAAGCTTTCTTT	CASSLGATGNTEAFF	TRBJ1-1	once	TRBV27	15	.
TGTGCCAGCAGCCGAAGTAACACTGAAGCTTTCTTT	CASSRSNTEAFF	TRBJ1-1	many	TRBV6-1	12	.
TGTGCCAGCAACCTAGCGGGGGGTCGCAACTACGAGCAGTACTTC	CASNLAGGRNYEQYF	TRBJ2-7	many	TRBV7-2	15	TRBD2
TGTGCCAGCAGCCCCGGGGGGGGGGCCGAGACCCAGTACTTC	CASSPGGGAETQYF	TRBJ2-5	.	TRBV11-1	14	TRBD2
TGCAGTGCCGCCCCCCTGGTAGCGGGGGCCCAAGAGACCCAGTACTTC	CSAAPLVAGAQETQYF	TRBJ2-5	many	TRBV20-1	16	TRBD2
TGTGCCAGCAGCAACGGACAGGGGAGCAATGAGCAGTTCTTC	CASSNGQGSNEQFF	TRBJ2-1	many	TRBV7-3	14	TRBD1
TGTGCCAGCAGCCCCCGGACTAGCGGGGGGTGGGGAGATACGCAGTATTTT	CASSPRTSGGWGDTQYF	TRBJ2-3	many	TRBV7-2	17	TRBD2
TGTGCCAGCAGCGGGGGGACAGGGGCGGGCCTATACGGCTACACCTTC	CASSGGTGAGLYGYTF	TRBJ1-2	few	TRBV9	16	TRBD1
TGTGCCAGCATTAAGAAGCCGAACACTGAAGCTTTCTTT	CASIKKPNTEAFF	TRBJ1-1	many	TRBV5-4	13	.
TGTGCCAGCAGTGGTGTGGGCAGGGTAAGCTACGAGCAGTACTTC	CASSGVGRVSYEQYF	TRBJ2-7	.	TRBV2	15	.
TGTGCCAGCTCACCGCCGGGTAGTCTTAATACGCAGTATTTT	CASSPPGSLNTQYF	TRBJ2-3	many	TRBV18	14	.
TGTGCCAGCAGCCCCGCGAACTCCTATAATTCACCCCTCCACTTT	CASSPANSYNSPLHF	TRBJ1-6	many	TRBV7-6	15	.
TGTGCCAGCATGAGGCCACGGGAGACCCAGTACTTC	CASMRPRETQYF	TRBJ2-5	.	TRBV6-1	12	.
TGCAGTGCTAGAGATCCTCGCGGGGGGCTAAATGAAAAACTGTTTTTT	CSARDPRGGLNEKLFF	TRBJ1-4	.	TRBV20-1	16	.
TGCGCCAGCAGCCAACGGGCTAGCGGGGGCACAGATACGCAGTATTTT	CASSQRASGGTDTQYF	TRBJ2-3	.	TRBV4-1	16	TRBD2
TGTGCTAGTGGCCCGACGGGGTACGTTGATGAGCAGTTCTTC	CASGPTGYVDEQFF	TRBJ2-1	medium-sized	TRBV12-5	14	.
TGTGCCAGCAGCCAAGAAGACGCCCATGGCTACACCTTC	CASSQEDAHGYTF	TRBJ1-2	many	TRBV4-2	13	.
TGTGCCAGCTCACCAGGGAAAGCTGGCACAGATACGCAGTATTTT	CASSPGKAGTDTQYF	TRBJ2-3	many	TRBV18	15	.
TGTGCCAGCAGCTTCGACACCAATGAGCAGTTCTTC	CASSFDTNEQFF	TRBJ2-1	many	TRBV7-2	12	.
TGCGCCAGCAGCCATGGGACAGTGCAGTACTTC	CASSHGTVQYF	TRBJ2-5	few	TRBV5-1	11	TRBD1
TGCAGTGCTAGCCAACAAGAGACCCAGTACTTC	CSASQQETQYF	TRBJ2-5	many	TRBV20-1	11	.
TGTGCCAGCAGTTACGGGGGCGCAGAAGAAAATTCACCCCTCCACTTT	CASSYGGAEENSPLHF	TRBJ1-6	few	TRBV6-5	16	.
TGTGCCAGCAGCATAGCTAGCGGGGGAGAGACAGATACGCAGTATTTT	CASSIASGGETDTQYF	TRBJ2-3	many	TRBV7-2	16	TRBD2
TGTGCCAGCAGCAGAGCGGGGGACACCGGGGAGCTGTTTTTT	CASSRAGDTGELFF	TRBJ2-2	.	TRBV4-2	14	TRBD2
TGTGCCAGCTCACTCTTCCGGGACGGGAACAATCAGCCCCAGCATTTT	CASSLFRDGNNQPQHF	TRBJ1-5	many	TRBV18	16	.
TGTGCCAGCAGTATCCCGACGCATACAGGGTGGTCACCCCTCCACTTT	CASSIPTHTGWSPLHF	TRBJ1-6	many	TRBV27	16	.
TGTGCCAGCAGCCAAGCGACCGTGGGGGGCTATGGCTACACCTTC	CASSQATVGGYGYTF	TRBJ1-2	many	TRBV3-1	15	.
TGTGCCAGCAGTTGGGGGGCGGTTCGCACTGAAGCTTTCTTT	CASSWGAVRTEAFF	TRBJ1-1	many	TRBV6-9	14	.